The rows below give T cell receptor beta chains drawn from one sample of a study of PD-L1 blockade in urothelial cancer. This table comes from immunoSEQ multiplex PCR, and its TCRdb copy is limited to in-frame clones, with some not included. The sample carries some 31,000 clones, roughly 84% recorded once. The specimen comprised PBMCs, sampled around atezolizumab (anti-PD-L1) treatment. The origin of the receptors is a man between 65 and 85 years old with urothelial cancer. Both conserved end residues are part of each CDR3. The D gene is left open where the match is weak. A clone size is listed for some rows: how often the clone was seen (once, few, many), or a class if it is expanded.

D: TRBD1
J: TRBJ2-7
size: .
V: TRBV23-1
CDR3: CASSRLGDRGPYEQYF
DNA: TGCGCCAGCAGCCGCCTAGGGGACAGGGGCCCTTACGAGCAGTACTTC

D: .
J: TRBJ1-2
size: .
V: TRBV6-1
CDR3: CASIQNYGYTF
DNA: TGTGCCAGCATCCAGAACTATGGCTACACCTTC

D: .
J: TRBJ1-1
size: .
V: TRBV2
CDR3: CASGTLSNTEAFF
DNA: TGTGCCAGCGGGACACTTTCGAACACTGAAGCTTTCTTT

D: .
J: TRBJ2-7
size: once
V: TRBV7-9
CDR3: CASSVGQWSSYEQYF
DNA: TGTGCCAGCAGCGTCGGACAGTGGAGCTCCTACGAGCAGTACTTC

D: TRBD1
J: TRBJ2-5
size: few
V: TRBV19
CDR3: CASSFTGEETQYF
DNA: TGTGCCAGTAGTTTTACAGGGGAAGAGACCCAGTACTTC

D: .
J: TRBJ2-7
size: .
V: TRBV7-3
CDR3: CASSSTTGTEQYF
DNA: TGTGCCAGCAGCTCGACAACAGGGACCGAGCAGTACTTC

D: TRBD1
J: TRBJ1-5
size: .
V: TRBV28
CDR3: CASSPRTGYQPQHF
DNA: TGTGCCAGCAGTCCCCGGACAGGCTATCAGCCCCAGCATTTT

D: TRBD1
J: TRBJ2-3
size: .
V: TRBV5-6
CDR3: CASSQTGTAVSTDTQYF
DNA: TGTGCCAGCAGCCAAACCGGGACAGCAGTTAGCACAGATACGCAGTATTTT

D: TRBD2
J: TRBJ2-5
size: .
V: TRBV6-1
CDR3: CASRARLAVQETQYF
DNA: TGTGCCAGCAGGGCCCGACTAGCGGTCCAAGAGACCCAGTACTTC

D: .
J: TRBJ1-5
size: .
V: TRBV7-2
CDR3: CASSLVGGGSNQPQHF
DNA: TGTGCCAGCAGCTTAGTGGGGGGAGGTAGCAATCAGCCCCAGCATTTT

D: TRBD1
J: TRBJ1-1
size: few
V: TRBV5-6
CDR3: CASSSGTGYTEAFF
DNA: TGTGCCAGCAGCTCGGGGACAGGCTACACTGAAGCTTTCTTT

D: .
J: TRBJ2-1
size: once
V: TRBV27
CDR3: CASSLSRVASEQFF
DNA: TGTGCCAGCAGTTTATCGAGGGTAGCGAGTGAGCAGTTCTTC

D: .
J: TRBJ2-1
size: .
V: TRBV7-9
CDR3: CASSAPPGQEQFF
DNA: TGTGCCAGCAGCGCACCCCCAGGGCAGGAGCAGTTCTTC

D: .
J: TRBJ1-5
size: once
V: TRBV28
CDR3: CASIDSRMQPQHF
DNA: TGTGCCAGCATTGACTCCCGGATGCAGCCCCAGCATTTT

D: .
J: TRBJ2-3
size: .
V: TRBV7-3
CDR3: CASSLRYPSGIDTQYF
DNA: TGTGCCAGCAGCCTCCGATACCCCTCGGGGATAGATACGCAGTATTTT

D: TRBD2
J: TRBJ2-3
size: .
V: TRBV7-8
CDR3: CASTSLGLASDTQYF
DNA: TGTGCCAGCACCTCACTGGGACTAGCATCGGATACGCAGTATTTT

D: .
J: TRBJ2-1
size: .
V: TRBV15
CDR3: CATSRGGSHEQFF
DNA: TGTGCCACCAGCAGGGGGGGATCCCATGAGCAGTTCTTC

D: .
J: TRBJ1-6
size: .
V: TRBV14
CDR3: CASSPNFPGGSPLHF
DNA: TGTGCCAGCAGCCCTAACTTCCCGGGTGGGTCACCCCTCCACTTT

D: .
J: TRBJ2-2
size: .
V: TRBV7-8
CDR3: CASSRGTQNTGELFF
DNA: TGTGCCAGCAGCCGGGGGACTCAGAACACCGGGGAGCTGTTTTTT

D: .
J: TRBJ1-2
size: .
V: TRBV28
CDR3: CASKRGQYGYTF
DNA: TGTGCCAGCAAAAGGGGTCAGTATGGCTACACCTTC

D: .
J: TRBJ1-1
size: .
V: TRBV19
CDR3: CASRQGSVNTEAFF
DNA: TGTGCCAGTCGGCAGGGGAGTGTGAACACTGAAGCTTTCTTT

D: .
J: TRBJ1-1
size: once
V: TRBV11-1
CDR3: CASSPGGYEAFF
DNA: TGTGCCAGCAGCCCGGGGGGTTATGAAGCTTTCTTT

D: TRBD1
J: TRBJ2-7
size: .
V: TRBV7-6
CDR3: CASSSAGGIVEQYF
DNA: TGTGCCAGCAGCTCCGCAGGGGGCATTGTCGAGCAGTACTTC

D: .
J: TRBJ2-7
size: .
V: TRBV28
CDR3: CASSLFSYEQYF
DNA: TGTGCCAGCAGTCTTTTCTCCTACGAGCAGTACTTC

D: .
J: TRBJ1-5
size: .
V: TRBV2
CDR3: CASRRTRDTNRPQHF
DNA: TGTGCCAGCAGGAGGACCCGGGATACCAATAGGCCCCAGCATTTT

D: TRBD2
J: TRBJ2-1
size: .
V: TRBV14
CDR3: CASSRAVAGGNEQFF
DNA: TGTGCCAGCAGCCGGGCAGTAGCGGGGGGGAATGAGCAGTTCTTC

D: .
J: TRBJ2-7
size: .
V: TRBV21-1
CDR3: CASTTVLTYEQYF
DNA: TGTGCCAGCACCACAGTCCTGACCTACGAGCAGTACTTC

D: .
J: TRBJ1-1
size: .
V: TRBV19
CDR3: CASSIDENEAFF
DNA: TGTGCCAGTAGTATAGATGAGAACGAAGCTTTCTTT

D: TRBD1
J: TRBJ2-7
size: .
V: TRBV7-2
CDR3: CASSLDRGNEQYF
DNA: TGTGCCAGCAGCTTGGACAGGGGGAACGAGCAGTACTTC

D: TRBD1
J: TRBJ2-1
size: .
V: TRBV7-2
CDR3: CASSYRQGNYNEQFF
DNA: TGTGCCAGCAGCTATAGACAGGGGAATTACAATGAGCAGTTCTTC

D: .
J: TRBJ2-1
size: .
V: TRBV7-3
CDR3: CASSFPGLNEQFF
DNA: TGTGCCAGCAGCTTCCCAGGGCTTAATGAGCAGTTCTTC

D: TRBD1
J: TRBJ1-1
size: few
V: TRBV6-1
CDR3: CASRGQLNTEAFF
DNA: TGTGCCAGCAGGGGACAGTTGAACACTGAAGCTTTCTTT

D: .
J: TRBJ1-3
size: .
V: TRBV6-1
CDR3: CASRDSSGNTIYF
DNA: TGTGCCAGCAGGGACAGCTCTGGAAACACCATATATTTT

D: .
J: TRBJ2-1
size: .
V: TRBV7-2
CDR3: CASSPTYRDYNEQFF
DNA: TGTGCCAGCAGCCCTACGTACAGGGACTACAATGAGCAGTTCTTC

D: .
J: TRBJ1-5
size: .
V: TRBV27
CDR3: CASSLSWAQPQHF
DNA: TGTGCCAGCAGTTTATCGTGGGCTCAGCCCCAGCATTTT

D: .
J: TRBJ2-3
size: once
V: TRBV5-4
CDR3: CASSATTDTQYF
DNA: TGTGCCAGCAGCGCAACAACAGATACGCAGTATTTT

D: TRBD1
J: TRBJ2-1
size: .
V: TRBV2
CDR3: CASTSDRVNEQFF
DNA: TGTGCCAGCACCTCCGACAGGGTAAATGAGCAGTTCTTC

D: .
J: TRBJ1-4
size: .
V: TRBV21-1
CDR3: CASNTRRGTGGPNEKLFF
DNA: TGTGCCAGCAACACACGAAGGGGGACAGGAGGCCCCAATGAAAAACTGTTTTTT

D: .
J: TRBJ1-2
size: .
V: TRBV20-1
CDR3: CSAFDRDGYTF
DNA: TGCAGTGCTTTCGACAGAGATGGCTACACCTTC

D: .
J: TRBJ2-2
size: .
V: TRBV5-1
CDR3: CASSLVQGNTGELFF
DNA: TGCGCCAGCAGCTTGGTCCAGGGGAACACCGGGGAGCTGTTTTTT

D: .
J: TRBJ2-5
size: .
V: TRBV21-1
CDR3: CASSKTDGSGQAAQYF
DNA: TGTGCCAGCAGCAAAACCGACGGCTCGGGACAAGCGGCCCAGTACTTC